The present T cell receptor beta chain was sequenced within a study of blood T cell dynamics during melanoma immunotherapy. Looking at the study overall: Standard first-line treatment here was pembrolizumab or nivolumab plus ipilimumab in metastatic melanoma.

Time point indicated: pre-treatment baseline. The CDR3 runs to 15 residues. Trimming took off 1 base at V and 2 bases at J, with 11 bases between the two ends. Germline V gene sequence: CDR1 MNHNS, CDR2 SASEGT. As to this clone: The conserved final phenylalanine or tryptophan is absent from the CDR3, which likely points to a read error.

The assay received all extracted DNA from sorted CD8+ subsets. TCRdb's table, derived via immunoSEQ multiplex PCR, lists solely in-frame clones and lacks some. Among around 13,000 clones listed, about 90% were seen once. The sample consisted of effector memory CD8+ T cells from blood, taken from a patient treated with checkpoint blockade. The receptor was derived from a human donor with melanoma. The chain links TRBV6-1 to TRBJ1-1; TRBD1 is a possible D gene (5 bases). The CDR3 loop reads CASSEDQGVNTEAFL. CDR3 coding DNA: TGTGCCAGCAGTGAAGACCAGGGAGTAAACACTGAAGCTTTCCTT.